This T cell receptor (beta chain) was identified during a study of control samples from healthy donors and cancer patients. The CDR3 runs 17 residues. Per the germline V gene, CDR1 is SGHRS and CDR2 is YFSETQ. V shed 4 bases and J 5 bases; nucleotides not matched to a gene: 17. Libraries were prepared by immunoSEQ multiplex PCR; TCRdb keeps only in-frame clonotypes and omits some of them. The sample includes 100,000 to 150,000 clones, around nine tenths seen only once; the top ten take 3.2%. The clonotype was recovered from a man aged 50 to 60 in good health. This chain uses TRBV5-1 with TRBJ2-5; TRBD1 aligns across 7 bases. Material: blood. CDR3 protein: CASSLPGGSGGQETQYF. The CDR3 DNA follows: TGCGCCAGCAGCCTCCCCGGCGGGTCAGGGGGTCAGGAGACCCAGTACTTC. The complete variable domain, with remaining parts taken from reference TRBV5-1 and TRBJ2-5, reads KAGVTQTPRYLIKTRGQQVTLSCSPISGHRSVSWYQQTPGQGLQFLFEYFSETQRNKGNFPGRFSGRQFSNSRSEMNVSTLELGDSALYLCASSLPGGSGGQETQYFGPGTRLLVL.